This T cell receptor (beta chain) stems from a study of early T cells in non-severe SARS-CoV-2 infection. Whole-study context: Whole-blood bulk RNA, unsorted, was sequenced, and chains were unpaired.

Each CDR3 protein is one row after TCRdb ran MiXCR on the 5' RACE reads. The table has about 90,000 distinct CDR3 sequences, approximately 12% seen once. The V end was cut by 5 bases, the J end by 10 bases, with 9 bases between. CDR3 length: 11 amino acids. The rearrangement uses TRBV12-3 or TRBV12-4 and TRBJ2-1; D gene unclear. The specimen was whole blood, collected at baseline. The receptor was derived from an adult who was a healthcare worker with PCR-confirmed SARS-CoV-2 infection or an uninfected control (not recorded which). In DNA form, the CDR3 reads TGTGCCAGCAGTAACGTAAAGGAGCAGTTCTTC. Protein product: CASSNVKEQFF.